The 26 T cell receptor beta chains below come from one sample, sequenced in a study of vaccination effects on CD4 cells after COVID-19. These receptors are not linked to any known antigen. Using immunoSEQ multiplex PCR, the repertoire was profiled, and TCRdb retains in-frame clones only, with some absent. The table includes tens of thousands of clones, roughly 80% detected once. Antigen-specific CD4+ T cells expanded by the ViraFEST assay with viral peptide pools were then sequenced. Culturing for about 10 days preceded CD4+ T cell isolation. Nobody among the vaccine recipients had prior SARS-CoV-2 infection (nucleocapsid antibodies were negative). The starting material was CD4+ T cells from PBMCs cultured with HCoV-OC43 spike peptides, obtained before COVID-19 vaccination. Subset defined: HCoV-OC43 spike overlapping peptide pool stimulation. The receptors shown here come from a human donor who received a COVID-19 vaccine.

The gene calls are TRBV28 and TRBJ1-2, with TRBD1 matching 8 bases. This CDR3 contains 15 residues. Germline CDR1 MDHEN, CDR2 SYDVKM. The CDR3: CLGGPGGSRNYGYTF. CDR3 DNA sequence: TGTTTAGGAGGGCCAGGGGGCTCCAGAAACTATGGCTACACCTTC.

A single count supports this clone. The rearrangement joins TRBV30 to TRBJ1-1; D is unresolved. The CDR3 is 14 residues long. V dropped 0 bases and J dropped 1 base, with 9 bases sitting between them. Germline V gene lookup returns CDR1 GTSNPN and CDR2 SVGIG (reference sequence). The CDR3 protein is CAWSVPPTNTEAFF. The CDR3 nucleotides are TGTGCCTGGAGTGTACCTCCCACGAACACTGAAGCTTTCTTT.

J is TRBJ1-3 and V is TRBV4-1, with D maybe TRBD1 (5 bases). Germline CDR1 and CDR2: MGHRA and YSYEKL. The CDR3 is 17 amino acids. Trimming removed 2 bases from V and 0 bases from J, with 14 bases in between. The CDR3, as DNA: TGCGCCAGCAGCCAAACCGGGACGGAGAGCTCTGGAAACACCATATATTTT. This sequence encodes CASSQTGTESSGNTIYF.

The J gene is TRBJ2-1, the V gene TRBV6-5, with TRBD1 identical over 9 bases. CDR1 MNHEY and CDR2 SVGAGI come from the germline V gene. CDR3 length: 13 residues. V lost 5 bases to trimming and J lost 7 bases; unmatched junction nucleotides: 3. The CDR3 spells CASSRTGVNEQFF. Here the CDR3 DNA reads TGTGCCAGCAGTAGGACAGGGGTAAATGAGCAGTTCTTC.

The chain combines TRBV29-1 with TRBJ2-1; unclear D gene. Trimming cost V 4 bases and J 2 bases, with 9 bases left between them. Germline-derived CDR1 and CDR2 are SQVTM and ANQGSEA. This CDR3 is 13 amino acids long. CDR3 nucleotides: TGCAGCGTTGTCCTAGAGCCCTACAATGAGCAGTTCTTC. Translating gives CSVVLEPYNEQFF.

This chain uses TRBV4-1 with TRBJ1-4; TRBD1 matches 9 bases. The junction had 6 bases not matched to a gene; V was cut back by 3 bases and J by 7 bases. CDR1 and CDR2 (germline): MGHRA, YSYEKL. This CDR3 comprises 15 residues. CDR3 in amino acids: CASSQSGTGPEKLFF. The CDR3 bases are TGCGCCAGCAGCCAGTCCGGGACAGGGCCTGAAAAACTGTTTTTT.

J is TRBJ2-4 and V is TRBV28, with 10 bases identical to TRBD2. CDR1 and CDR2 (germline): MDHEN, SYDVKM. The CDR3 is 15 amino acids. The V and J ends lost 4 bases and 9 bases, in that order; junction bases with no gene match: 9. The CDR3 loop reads CASSSPGASGGIQYF. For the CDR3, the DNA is TGTGCCAGCAGTTCGCCGGGGGCTAGCGGGGGCATTCAGTACTTC.

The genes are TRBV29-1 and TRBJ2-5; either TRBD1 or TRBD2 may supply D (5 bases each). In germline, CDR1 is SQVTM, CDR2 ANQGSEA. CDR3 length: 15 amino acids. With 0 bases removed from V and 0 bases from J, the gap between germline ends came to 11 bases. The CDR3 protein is CSVEDARENQETQYF. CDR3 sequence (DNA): TGCAGCGTTGAAGATGCCAGGGAGAACCAAGAGACCCAGTACTTC.

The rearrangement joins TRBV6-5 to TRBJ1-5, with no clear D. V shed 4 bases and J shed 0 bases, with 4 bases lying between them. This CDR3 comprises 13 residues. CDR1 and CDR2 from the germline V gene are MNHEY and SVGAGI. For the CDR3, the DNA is TGTGCCAGCAGTTCTATTAGCAATCAGCCCCAGCATTTT. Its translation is CASSSISNQPQHF.

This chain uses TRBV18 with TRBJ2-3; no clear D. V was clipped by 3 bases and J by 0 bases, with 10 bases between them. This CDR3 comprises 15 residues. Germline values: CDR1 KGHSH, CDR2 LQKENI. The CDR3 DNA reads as TGTGCCAGCTCACCGGACCAACAGAGCACAGATACGCAGTATTTT. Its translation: CASSPDQQSTDTQYF.

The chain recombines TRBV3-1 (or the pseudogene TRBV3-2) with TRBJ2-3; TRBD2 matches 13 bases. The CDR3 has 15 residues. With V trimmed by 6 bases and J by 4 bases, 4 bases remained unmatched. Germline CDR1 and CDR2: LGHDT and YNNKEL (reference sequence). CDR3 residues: CASRTSGGAPDTQYF. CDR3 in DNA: TGTGCCAGCAGAACTAGCGGGGGGGCCCCAGATACGCAGTATTTT.

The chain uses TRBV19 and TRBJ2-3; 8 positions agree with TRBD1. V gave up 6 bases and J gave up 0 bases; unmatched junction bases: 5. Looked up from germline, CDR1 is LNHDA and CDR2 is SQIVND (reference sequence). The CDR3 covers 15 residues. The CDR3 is CASRKDRVSTDTQYF. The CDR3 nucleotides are TGTGCCAGTAGAAAGGACAGGGTGAGCACAGATACGCAGTATTTT. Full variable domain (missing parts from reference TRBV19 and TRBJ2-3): DGGITQSPKYLFRKEGQNVTLSCEQNLNHDAMYWYRQDPGQGLRLIYYSQIVNDFQKGDIAEGYSVSREKKESFPLTVTSAQKNPTAFYLCASRKDRVSTDTQYFGPGTRLTVL.

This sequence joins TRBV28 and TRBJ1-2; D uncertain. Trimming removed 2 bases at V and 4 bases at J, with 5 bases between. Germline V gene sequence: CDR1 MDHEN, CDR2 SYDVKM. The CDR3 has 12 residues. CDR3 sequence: CASSLTLYGYTF. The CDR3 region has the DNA TGTGCCAGCAGTTTAACCCTCTATGGCTACACCTTC.

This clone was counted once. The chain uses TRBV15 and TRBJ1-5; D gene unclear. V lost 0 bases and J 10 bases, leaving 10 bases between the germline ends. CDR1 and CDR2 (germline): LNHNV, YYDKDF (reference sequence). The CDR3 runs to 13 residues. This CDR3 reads CATSRDSTYPQHF. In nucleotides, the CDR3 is TGTGCCACCAGCAGAGATTCAACTTACCCCCAGCATTTT.

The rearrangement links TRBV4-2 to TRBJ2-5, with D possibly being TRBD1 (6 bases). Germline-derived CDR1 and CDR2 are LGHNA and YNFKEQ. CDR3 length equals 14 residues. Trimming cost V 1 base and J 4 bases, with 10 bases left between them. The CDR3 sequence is CASSQAAGAETQYF. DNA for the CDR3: TGTGCCAGCAGCCAAGCGGCAGGGGCAGAGACCCAGTACTTC.

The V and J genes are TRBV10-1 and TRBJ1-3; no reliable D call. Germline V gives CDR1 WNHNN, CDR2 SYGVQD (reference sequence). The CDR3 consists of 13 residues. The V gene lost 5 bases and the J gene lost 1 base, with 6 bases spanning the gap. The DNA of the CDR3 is TGCGCCAGCAGTCAGGAATCTGGAAACACCATATATTTT. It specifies CASSQESGNTIYF.

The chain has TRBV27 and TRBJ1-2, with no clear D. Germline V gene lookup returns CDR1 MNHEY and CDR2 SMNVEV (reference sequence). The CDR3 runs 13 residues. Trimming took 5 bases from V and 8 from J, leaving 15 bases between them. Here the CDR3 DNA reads TGTGCCAGCAGTGCAACACTGGGCTCGGGCTACACCTTC. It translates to CASSATLGSGYTF.

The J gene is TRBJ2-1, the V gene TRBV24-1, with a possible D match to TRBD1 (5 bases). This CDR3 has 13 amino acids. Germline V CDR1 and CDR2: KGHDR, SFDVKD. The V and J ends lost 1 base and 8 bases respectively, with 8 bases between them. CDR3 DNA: TGTGCCACCAGTGATTTTAAGGGGCATGAGCAGTTCTTC. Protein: CATSDFKGHEQFF.

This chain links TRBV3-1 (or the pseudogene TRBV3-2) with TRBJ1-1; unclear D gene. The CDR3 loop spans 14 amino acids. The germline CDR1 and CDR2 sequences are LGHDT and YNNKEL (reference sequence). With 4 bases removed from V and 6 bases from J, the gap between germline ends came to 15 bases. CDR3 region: CASSPRTKNAEAFF. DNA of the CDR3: TGTGCCAGCAGCCCTCGGACCAAAAACGCTGAAGCTTTCTTT.

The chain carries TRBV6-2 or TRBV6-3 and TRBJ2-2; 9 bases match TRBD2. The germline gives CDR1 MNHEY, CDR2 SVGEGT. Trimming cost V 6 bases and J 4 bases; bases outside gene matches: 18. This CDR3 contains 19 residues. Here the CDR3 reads CASSPLPGPSGETTGELFF. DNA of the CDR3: TGTGCCAGCAGCCCCCTACCAGGGCCTAGCGGGGAAACCACCGGGGAGCTGTTTTTT.

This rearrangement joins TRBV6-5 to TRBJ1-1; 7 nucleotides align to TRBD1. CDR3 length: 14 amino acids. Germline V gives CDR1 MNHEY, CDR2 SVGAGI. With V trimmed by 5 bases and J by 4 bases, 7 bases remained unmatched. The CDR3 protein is CASSRTTGFTEAFF. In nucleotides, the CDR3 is TGTGCCAGCAGTAGAACGACAGGGTTCACTGAAGCTTTCTTT.

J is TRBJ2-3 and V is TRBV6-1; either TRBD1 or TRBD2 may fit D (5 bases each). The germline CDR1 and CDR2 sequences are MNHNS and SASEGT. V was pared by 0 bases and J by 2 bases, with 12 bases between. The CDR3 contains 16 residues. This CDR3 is CASSEAYGGFTDTQYF. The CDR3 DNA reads TGTGCCAGCAGTGAAGCTTATGGGGGATTCACAGATACGCAGTATTTT.

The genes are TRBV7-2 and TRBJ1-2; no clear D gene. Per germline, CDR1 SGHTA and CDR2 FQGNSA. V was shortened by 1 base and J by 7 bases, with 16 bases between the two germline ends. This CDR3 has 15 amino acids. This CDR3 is CASSLEGSLLSGYTF. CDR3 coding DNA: TGTGCCAGCAGCTTAGAGGGCAGCCTTTTATCTGGCTACACCTTC. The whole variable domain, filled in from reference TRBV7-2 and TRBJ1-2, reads GAGVSQSPSNKVTEKGKDVELRCDPISGHTALYWYRQSLGQGLEFLIYFQGNSAPDKSGLPSDRFSAERTGGSVSTLTIQRTQQEDSAVYLCASSLEGSLLSGYTFGSGTRLTVV.

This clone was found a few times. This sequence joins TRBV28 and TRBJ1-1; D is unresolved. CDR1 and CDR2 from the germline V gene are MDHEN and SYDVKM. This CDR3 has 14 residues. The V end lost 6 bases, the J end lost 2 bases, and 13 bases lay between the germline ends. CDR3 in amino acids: CASSLWQTNTEAFF. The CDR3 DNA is TGTGCCAGCAGCCTATGGCAGACCAACACTGAAGCTTTCTTT.

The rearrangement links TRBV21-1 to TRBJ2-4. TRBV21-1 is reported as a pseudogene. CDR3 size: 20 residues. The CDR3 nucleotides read TGTGCCAGCAGCAGAAGTAAAGGAACAGAGGGGGGACGAGCCAAAAACATTCAGTACTTC. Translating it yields CASSRSKGTEGGRAKNIQYF.

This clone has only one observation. CDR3 bases: TGTGCCACCAGTGATGACCGGGGAGCCCTCGGGCAGCCCCAGCATTTT. It codes for CATSDDRGALGQPQHF. The chain uses TRBV24-1 and TRBJ1-5, with D hard to call. V gave up 3 bases and J gave up 7 bases, with 18 bases separating them. The CDR3 has 16 residues. Germline values: CDR1 KGHDR, CDR2 SFDVKD.